What follows is one TCR beta chain and its context. Its antigen is unknown. No base qualities exist here, and no much larger clone lies one base off it. Sample time point, as interpreted from the label and publication: baseline before first vaccination. This sample's treatment or condition label indicates: meningococcal conjugate vaccine given as trial control. Samples from vaccinated people were obtained from the UK trials COV001 and COV002, which included a single-blind randomized controlled phase 2/3 trial of AZD1222 (ChAdOx1 nCoV-19) in healthy adults. For TCRbeta chain sequencing, PBMC samples were collected from trial participants at day 0 and at day 28 after the second dose. This sample stems from a study of T cell responses to AZD1222 COVID-19 vaccine (dated by TCRdb to about 2021). Broadly, across the study: TCR sequencing was performed for fewer than 250 trial participants, of whom 207 were given two doses of AZD1222 and about 25 were given two doses of MenACWY control vaccine. Enrollment into the trials was organized by age into subgroups of 18-55, 56-69 and 70-plus years, and those subgroups contained roughly 160, 29 and 62 TCR-sequenced participants, respectively. What the research found in general, with its limitations: In the small 56-69-year group, the increase in depth fell short of significance, most likely because of low power. Vaccine-associated CD4 TCRs spanned the whole spike protein, with dominant responses in regions 160-218 and 743-854. Nearly half of unique spike-specific TCRs reportedly recognized epitopes outside regions mutated in the B.1.351 and B.1.1.7 variants. After two AZD1222 doses, both the breadth and the depth of spike-specific TCRs were significantly higher than at day 0 and than in MenACWY recipients. Participants were mostly white British and included more females than males, and it was suggested by the authors that clonal diversity may have been underestimated. No day 14 peak-response samples were available, so repertoires were characterized only after the peak T cell response. Only five to seven AZD1222 recipients were SARS-CoV-2 seropositive at baseline, limiting conclusions about previously exposed vaccinees.

The germline V gene (reference sequence) sets CDR1 to LNHDA and CDR2 to SQIVND. The CDR3 sequence holds 15 residues, the cysteine and phenylalanine included. The kept DNA is CDR3 alone, 45 bases in frame from the first base. V was cut back by 5 bases and J by 0 bases, leaving a gap of 11 bases between them. The CDR3 regions of human TCRbeta chains were analyzed by immunosequencing. The paper's processing steps were these. Repertoire TCRs were matched against a reference library of SARS-CoV-2-specific TCRs generated with the MIRA antigen-specificity platform. Breadth meant the fraction of unique TCRs that were SARS-CoV-2-associated, whereas depth meant the fraction of total T cells that were SARS-CoV-2-associated. Using the MIRA data, each spike-specific TCR was mapped to the spike region that the TCR reacts to and placed in a CD4 or CD8 class. Log10-transformed breadth and depth values were compared by one-way ANOVA with Sidak's multiple comparisons tests. This is the immuneACCESS table as TCRdb keeps it, with only in-frame sequences that have V and J called. A part of the clones is gone; compared with another copy, unresolved V genes explain less than half, and the rest is unexplained. V, J and clone size derive from that table, while D and trimming were established from the DNA sequence. In this sample the table shows around 100,000 clones, more than 70% of which occur a single time. 4.2% of the sample comes from the top ten.

The chain is encoded by TRBV19 joined to TRBJ1-5, with the D gene not confidently named. This clonotype was sampled from an adult in good health. This specimen was peripheral blood, taken on day 0 of MenACWY control vaccination. DNA sequence: TGTGCCAGTAGTGGGCAGCCTTATAGCAATCAGCCCCAGCATTTT. It is translated as CASSGQPYSNQPQHF.